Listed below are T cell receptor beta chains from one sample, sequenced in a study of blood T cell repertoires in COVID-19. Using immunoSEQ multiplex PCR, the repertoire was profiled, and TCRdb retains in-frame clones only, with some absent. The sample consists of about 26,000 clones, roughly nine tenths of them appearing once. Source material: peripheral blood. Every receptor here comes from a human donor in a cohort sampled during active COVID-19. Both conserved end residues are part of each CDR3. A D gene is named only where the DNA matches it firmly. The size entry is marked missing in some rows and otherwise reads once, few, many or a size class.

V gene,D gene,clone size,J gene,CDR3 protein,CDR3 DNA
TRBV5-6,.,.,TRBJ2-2,CASSLWGQTGELFF,TGTGCCAGCAGCTTGTGGGGCCAGACCGGGGAGCTGTTTTTT
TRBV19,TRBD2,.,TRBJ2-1,CASKRLAGGPVDEQFF,TGTGCCAGTAAGAGACTAGCGGGAGGGCCGGTGGATGAGCAGTTCTTC
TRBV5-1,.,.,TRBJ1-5,CASSPRGRGNQPQHF,TGCGCCAGCAGCCCCCGAGGGAGGGGAAATCAGCCCCAGCATTTT
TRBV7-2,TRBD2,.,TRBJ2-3,CASSLVASGGADTQYF,TGTGCCAGCAGCTTAGTGGCTAGCGGGGGGGCAGATACGCAGTATTTT
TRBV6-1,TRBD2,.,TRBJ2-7,CASSEALAGVYEQYF,TGTGCCAGCAGTGAAGCCCTAGCGGGAGTTTACGAGCAGTACTTC
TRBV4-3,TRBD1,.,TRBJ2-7,CASSQTTGVEQYF,TGCGCCAGCAGCCAGACCACAGGGGTTGAGCAGTACTTC
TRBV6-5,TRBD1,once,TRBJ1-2,CASSYVGDRGHYGYTF,TGTGCCAGCAGTTACGTCGGGGACAGGGGGCACTATGGCTACACCTTC
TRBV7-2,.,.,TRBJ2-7,CASSPPRTGSYEQYF,TGTGCCAGCAGCCCTCCCCGGACGGGGTCCTACGAGCAGTACTTC
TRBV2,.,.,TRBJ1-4,CASSEARRRFNEKLFF,TGTGCCAGCAGTGAAGCTAGGAGAAGATTTAATGAAAAACTGTTTTTT
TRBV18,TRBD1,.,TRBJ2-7,CASSQQGVDPYEQYF,TGTGCCAGCTCACAACAGGGGGTGGATCCCTACGAGCAGTACTTC
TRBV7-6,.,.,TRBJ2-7,CASSQNSRGISYEQYF,TGTGCCAGCAGCCAAAACTCCCGGGGTATCTCCTACGAGCAGTACTTC
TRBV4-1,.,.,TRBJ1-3,CASSQDRGGFGNTIYF,TGCGCCAGCAGCCAAGATAGGGGGGGTTTTGGAAACACCATATATTTT
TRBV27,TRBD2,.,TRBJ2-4,CASSSWEGRAKNIQYF,TGTGCCAGCAGTTCCTGGGAGGGTCGAGCCAAAAACATTCAGTACTTC
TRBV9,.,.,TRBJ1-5,CASSVGTENSNQPQHF,TGTGCCAGCAGCGTAGGGACTGAGAATAGCAATCAGCCCCAGCATTTT
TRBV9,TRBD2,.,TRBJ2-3,CASSVGWLAGASQYF,TGTGCCAGCAGCGTGGGTTGGCTAGCGGGGGCATCGCAGTATTTT
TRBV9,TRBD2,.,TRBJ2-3,CASSPRSGSSTDTQYF,TGTGCCAGCAGCCCCCGTAGCGGGTCTAGCACAGATACGCAGTATTTT
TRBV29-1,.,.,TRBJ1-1,CSVLINTEAFF,TGCAGCGTTTTAATTAACACTGAAGCTTTCTTT
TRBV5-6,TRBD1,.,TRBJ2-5,CASSSGTGRRETQYF,TGTGCCAGCAGTTCCGGGACAGGGCGGCGAGAGACCCAGTACTTC
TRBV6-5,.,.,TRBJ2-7,CASRGSYEQYF,TGTGCCAGCCGGGGATCCTACGAGCAGTACTTC
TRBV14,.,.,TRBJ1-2,CASSQVQGYGYTF,TGTGCCAGCAGCCAAGTCCAGGGCTATGGCTACACCTTC
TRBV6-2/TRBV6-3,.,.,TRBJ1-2,CASSYIGYGYTF,TGTGCCAGCAGTTACATCGGCTATGGCTACACCTTC
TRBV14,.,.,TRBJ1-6,CASSQERLGGSPLHF,TGTGCCAGCAGCCAAGAACGGCTGGGGGGATCACCCCTCCACTTT
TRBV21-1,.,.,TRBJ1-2,CASSSRDRDGYTF,TGTGCCAGCAGCTCCCGGGACAGGGATGGCTACACCTTC
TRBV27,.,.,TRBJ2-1,CASSPSVFEQFF,TGTGCCAGCAGCCCTAGTGTCTTTGAGCAGTTCTTC
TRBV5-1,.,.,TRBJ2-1,CASSLGFPGSSSYNEQFF,TGCGCCAGCAGCTTGGGGTTTCCGGGATCAAGCTCCTACAATGAGCAGTTCTTC
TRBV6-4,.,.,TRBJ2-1,CASSDSSSYNEQFF,TGTGCCAGCAGTGACTCTTCTTCCTACAATGAGCAGTTCTTC
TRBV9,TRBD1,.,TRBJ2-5,CASSVSAGRPGQGRETQYF,TGTGCCAGCAGCGTATCCGCCGGTCGGCCGGGACAGGGACGGGAGACCCAGTACTTC
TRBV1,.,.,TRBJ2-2,CTSSRGQLNTGELFF,TGCACCAGCAGCCGGGGACAGCTGAACACCGGGGAGCTGTTTTTT